One sample yielded the 9 T cell receptor beta chains listed below, sequenced in a study of graft-versus-host responses after intestinal transplantation. Clones were sequenced by immunoSEQ multiplex PCR, and TCRdb holds only the in-frame ones, with some missing. The sample has 11,000 to 15,000 clones; 70% to 85% are singletons. Intraepithelial and lamina propria lymphocytes were isolated from graft specimens. Here the sequenced sample was ileum tissue, taken about 26 days after intestinal transplant. All receptors come from a human patient who received an intestinal transplant, so some T cells may come from the graft donor.

J is TRBJ1-1 and V is TRBV28; 7 bases are shared with TRBD1. Germline V gene sequence: CDR1 MDHEN, CDR2 SYDVKM. CDR3 length equals 13 residues. J lost 8 bases, V lost 7 bases, and 10 bases had no gene match. The CDR3 sequence: CASTGTALREAFF. The CDR3 DNA follows: TGTGCCAGCACCGGGACAGCCCTCAGGGAAGCTTTCTTT. The full variable domain, its missing parts supplied by reference TRBV28 and TRBJ1-1, is DVKVTQSSRYLVKRTGEKVFLECVQDMDHENMFWYRQDPGLGLRLIYFSYDVKMKEKGDIPEGYSVSREKKERFSLILESASTNQTSMYLCASTGTALREAFFGQGTRLTVV.

The genes are TRBV27 and TRBJ2-7; 10 positions agree with TRBD1. There are 16 residues in the CDR3. Germline loops: CDR1 MNHEY, CDR2 SMNVEV (reference sequence). V was pared by 0 bases and J by 2 bases, with 4 bases of the junction left unmatched. The CDR3 loop reads CASSLSGQGTPYEQYF. DNA for the CDR3: TGTGCCAGCAGTTTATCGGGACAGGGGACCCCCTACGAGCAGTACTTC.

This rearrangement joins TRBV5-1 to TRBJ2-5; 8 nucleotides align to TRBD2. V lost 4 bases and J lost 0; bases outside the gene matches: 2. In germline, CDR1 is SGHRS, CDR2 YFSETQ. This CDR3 region has 14 residues. CDR3 bases: TGCGCCAGCAGCGTTAGCGGGGACCAAGAGACCCAGTACTTC. Its protein product is CASSVSGDQETQYF.

In this sample, this clone turned up once. The rearrangement links TRBV6-5 to TRBJ1-5; D might be TRBD1 (6 bases). This CDR3 contains 14 residues. V was trimmed by 6 bases and J by 2 bases, leaving 11 bases between them. Per the germline V gene, CDR1 is MNHEY and CDR2 is SVGAGI. DNA for the CDR3: TGTGCCAGCAGCGGGGACATACGCAATCAGCCCCAGCATTTT. The encoded protein is CASSGDIRNQPQHF.

This chain links TRBV6-1 with TRBJ1-5, with 8 bases aligning to TRBD1. Germline trimming cut 7 bases from V and 7 bases from J; bases unmatched to any gene: 9. CDR1 and CDR2 from the germline V gene are MNHNS and SASEGT. The CDR3 runs to 14 residues. The CDR3 coding sequence is TGTGCCAGCACCCCAGGGGACAGGTTCCAGCCCCAGCATTTT. As protein: CASTPGDRFQPQHF.

This clone rates as medium-sized. The rearrangement uses TRBV10-3 and TRBJ2-1, with TRBD2 matching 10 bases. CDR3 length equals 16 residues. The germline CDR1 and CDR2 sequences are ENHRY and SYGVKD. The V segment lost 1 base and the J segment 4 bases; nucleotides outside the gene matches: 4. The CDR3: CAISEFSSGRYNEQFF. The CDR3 region has the DNA TGTGCCATCAGTGAGTTTTCTAGCGGGAGATACAATGAGCAGTTCTTC.

The V call is TRBV18, the J call TRBJ1-5; 9 bases map to TRBD1. The V and J ends lost 5 bases and 8 bases, in that order; junction bases with no gene match: 4. This CDR3 has 13 amino acids. Germline assignment: CDR1 KGHSH and CDR2 LQKENI. The CDR3 spells CASSSDRGEPQHF. DNA of the CDR3: TGTGCCAGCTCATCGGACAGGGGCGAGCCCCAGCATTTT.

This chain connects TRBV20-1 to TRBJ1-2, with 12 positions matching TRBD1. This CDR3 spans 11 amino acids. Germline-derived CDR1 and CDR2 are DFQATT and SNEGSKA (reference sequence). This CDR3 reads CKGTGGNGYTF. The CDR3 DNA sequence: TGCAAGGGGACAGGGGGCAATGGCTACACCTTC.

The chain recombines TRBV28 with TRBJ2-7; 7 bases are shared with TRBD1. The ends lost 5 bases at V and 0 bases at J; junction bases unmatched: 4. Germline V lookup: CDR1 MDHEN, CDR2 SYDVKM. CDR3 size: 14 residues. The DNA for the CDR3 is TGTGCCAGCAGTGCAGGGGGAAGCTCCTACGAGCAGTACGTC. Its translation is CASSAGGSSYEQYV.